Listed below are T cell receptor beta chains from one sample, sequenced in a study of T cells in Graves' hyperthyroidism and ophthalmopathy. Using its own MiXCR run on the multiplex PCR reads, TCRdb lists one record per CDR3 protein. The sample lists 600,000 to 650,000 distinct CDR3 sequences, 16% seen once, with approximately 3.8% in the top ten. The sequenced material came from blood. The receptors derive from a woman aged 30 to 39 with Graves' hyperthyroidism. CDR3s include the opening cysteine and the closing phenylalanine or tryptophan. A D gene is named only where the DNA matches it firmly. Only some rows state a clone size, as once, few, many or a class for expanded clones.

>TRBJ2-6|15|TRBV20-1|-|-
CSASNGVPGANVLTF
TGCAGTGCTAGTAACGGGGTACCTGGGGCCAACGTCCTGACTTTC
>TRBJ1-5|13|TRBV27|-|many
CASSGAVNQPQHF
TGTGCCAGCAGTGGGGCAGTCAATCAGCCCCAGCATTTT
>TRBJ2-1|13|TRBV28|-|-
CASSLSGLNEQFF
TGTGCCAGCAGTTTATCGGGGCTGAATGAGCAGTTCTTC
>TRBJ2-7|16|TRBV28|TRBD2|few
CASSPLAGGITYEQYF
TGTGCCAGCAGTCCCTTAGCGGGAGGGATTACCTACGAGCAGTACTTC
>TRBJ2-1|16|TRBV12-3/TRBV12-4|TRBD2|many
CASSPGTSEVYNEQFF
TGTGCCAGCAGTCCCGGGACTAGCGAAGTGTACAATGAGCAGTTCTTC
>TRBJ2-1|12|TRBV29-1|TRBD2|-
CSISGRDNEQFF
TGCAGTATTAGCGGGAGGGATAATGAGCAGTTCTTC
>TRBJ2-1|19|TRBV11-1|TRBD2|few
CASSPGLAGGSPSYNEQFF
TGTGCCAGCTCACCAGGACTAGCGGGAGGGTCCCCCTCCTACAATGAGCAGTTCTTC
>TRBJ2-7|18|TRBV20-1|TRBD2|-
CSARDRKAGGPRPYEQYF
TGCAGTGCTAGAGATCGAAAAGCGGGAGGGCCTCGTCCCTACGAGCAGTACTTC
>TRBJ2-1|17|TRBV11-2|TRBD2|many
CASSLQRGTSGDNEQFF
TGTGCCAGCAGCCTCCAGCGAGGGACTAGCGGGGACAATGAGCAGTTCTTC
>TRBJ2-2|13|TRBV2|TRBD1|many
CASSVQGAGELFF
TGTGCCAGCAGCGTACAGGGGGCCGGGGAGCTGTTTTTT
>TRBJ2-7|14|TRBV9|-|-
CASSVAGLSYEQYF
TGTGCCAGCAGCGTAGCGGGATTATCCTACGAGCAGTACTTC
>TRBJ2-7|14|TRBV6-1|-|-
CASRRLRLSYEQYF
TGTGCCAGCAGGCGCCTCCGGCTCTCCTACGAGCAGTACTTC
>TRBJ2-5|11|TRBV7-9|-|few
CASEYQETQYF
TGTGCCAGCGAGTACCAAGAGACCCAGTACTTC
>TRBJ1-2|16|TRBV28|TRBD1|few
CASSLSGTGGFGGYTF
TGTGCCAGCAGTTTAAGTGGGACAGGGGGTTTCGGTGGCTACACCTTC
>TRBJ1-4|14|TRBV28|-|-
CASSLYGGYEKLFF
TGTGCCAGCAGTTTATATGGAGGGTACGAAAAACTGTTTTTT
>TRBJ2-1|16|TRBV6-1|TRBD2|-
CASSVGTSGGLGEQFF
TGTGCCAGCAGCGTAGGAACTAGCGGAGGGTTGGGTGAGCAGTTCTTC
>TRBJ2-5|15|TRBV20-1|TRBD2|-
CSARLPSGSWGTQYF
TGCAGTGCTAGATTACCTAGCGGGAGTTGGGGGACCCAGTACTTC
>TRBJ2-1|16|TRBV11-3|-|many
CASSPNKGLTYNEQFF
TGTGCCAGCAGCCCTAACAAGGGACTTACGTACAATGAGCAGTTCTTC
>TRBJ2-7|15|TRBV28|-|-
CASSSYYRAAYEQYF
TGTGCCAGCAGTTCGTATTACAGGGCCGCCTACGAGCAGTACTTC
>TRBJ1-2|12|TRBV5-1|-|few
CASSLGVRGYTF
TGCGCCAGCAGCTTAGGGGTCCGCGGCTACACCTTC
>TRBJ2-7|11|TRBV5-1|-|many
CASRSGYEQYF
TGTGCCAGCCGGAGTGGGTACGAGCAGTACTTC
>TRBJ2-7|15|TRBV20-1|TRBD1|many
CSAFPGQGAFYEQYF
TGCAGTGCTTTCCCGGGACAGGGGGCTTTTTACGAGCAGTACTTC
>TRBJ1-5|15|TRBV28|-|many
CASSPGGRQNQPQHF
TGTGCCAGCAGCCCAGGCGGGCGGCAAAATCAGCCCCAGCATTTT
>TRBJ2-7|14|TRBV19|-|few
CASSMALGSYEQYF
TGTGCCAGTAGTATGGCGTTGGGGTCCTACGAGCAGTACTTC
>TRBJ2-2|17|TRBV4-1|TRBD2|few
CASSPRGTSGNTGELFF
TGCGCCAGCAGCCCGCGAGGGACTAGCGGAAACACCGGGGAGCTGTTTTTT
>TRBJ1-2|13|TRBV5-6|-|few
CASSSPQGYGYTF
TGTGCCAGCAGCTCCCCGCAGGGCTATGGCTACACCTTC
>TRBJ1-1|17|TRBV10-3|-|many
CAISDVQFGRVNTEAFF
TGTGCCATCAGTGACGTCCAGTTTGGCAGGGTCAACACTGAAGCTTTCTTT
>TRBJ2-7|14|TRBV11-3|-|many
CASSLERRGYEQYF
TGTGCCAGCAGCTTAGAGCGAAGGGGTTACGAGCAGTACTTC
>TRBJ2-7|16|TRBV7-6|-|-
CASSGYRTLSSYEQYF
TGTGCCAGCAGCGGGTATAGGACCCTATCCTCCTACGAGCAGTACTTC
>TRBJ2-2|15|TRBV7-9|TRBD1|few
CASSIGQGAGGELFF
TGTGCCAGCAGCATTGGACAGGGGGCCGGCGGGGAGCTGTTTTTT
>TRBJ2-5|12|TRBV3-1|-|-
CASSQLGETQYF
TGTGCCAGCAGCCAATTAGGAGAGACCCAGTACTTC
>TRBJ2-1|15|TRBV13|TRBD2|-
CVSSWTSGMYNEQFF
TGTGTCAGCAGCTGGACTAGCGGGATGTACAATGAGCAGTTCTTC
>TRBJ1-5|16|TRBV28|-|many
CASSLSGVFSNQPQHF
TGTGCCAGCAGTTTAAGTGGGGTATTCAGCAATCAGCCCCAGCATTTT
>TRBJ2-5|14|TRBV12-3/TRBV12-4|-|many
CASTEGPSQETQYF
TGTGCCAGCACTGAGGGTCCTAGCCAAGAGACCCAGTACTTC
>TRBJ1-1|14|TRBV18|-|many
CASSPTTTDPWAFF
TGTGCCAGCTCCCCGACTACGACAGATCCCTGGGCTTTCTTT
>TRBJ2-7|15|TRBV5-6|-|-
CASSRWPGGSYEQYF
TGTGCCAGCAGCCGATGGCCCGGCGGATCCTACGAGCAGTACTTC
>TRBJ2-5|13|TRBV29-1|-|few
CSVEGLGIWTQYF
TGCAGCGTTGAAGGGTTAGGGATATGGACCCAGTACTTC
>TRBJ2-7|11|TRBV29-1|TRBD1|few
CSGGQGYEQYF
TGCAGCGGCGGACAGGGCTACGAGCAGTACTTC
>TRBJ1-2|15|TRBV29-1|-|-
CSVHPTGGEGGGYTF
TGCAGCGTCCATCCTACGGGGGGGGAAGGTGGTGGCTACACCTTC
>TRBJ2-7|13|TRBV6-1|-|few
CASSELLLREQYF
TGTGCCAGCAGTGAACTCCTTCTTCGGGAGCAGTACTTC
>TRBJ2-3|17|TRBV7-3|TRBD1|-
CATSSPFGRGHKDTQYF
TGTGCCACCAGCAGCCCCTTTGGAAGGGGGCATAAAGATACGCAGTATTTT
>TRBJ2-2|15|TRBV27|TRBD1|few
CASSRDRVGPGELFF
TGTGCCAGCAGCCGAGACAGGGTCGGGCCCGGGGAGCTGTTTTTT
>TRBJ1-2|15|TRBV11-2|-|few
CASSWRDTGSYGYTF
TGTGCCAGCAGCTGGCGGGACACGGGATCTTATGGCTACACCTTC
>TRBJ2-5|12|TRBV7-9|-|few
CASRPLRETQYF
TGTGCCAGCAGACCACTCCGGGAGACCCAGTACTTC
>TRBJ1-1|14|TRBV5-4|-|few
CASSFHRERTEAFF
TGTGCCAGCAGCTTTCATCGGGAAAGGACTGAAGCTTTCTTT
>TRBJ1-5|14|TRBV27|-|-
CASSLRGSYQPQHF
TGTGCCAGCAGTTTAAGGGGATCCTATCAGCCCCAGCATTTT
>TRBJ1-4|16|TRBV6-1|TRBD1|-
CASSPAKTGRNEKLFF
TGTGCCAGCAGTCCCGCAAAGACAGGGAGAAATGAAAAACTGTTTTTT
>TRBJ2-1|18|TRBV28|TRBD2|many
CASSPYTVAGPFYNEQFF
TGTGCCAGCAGTCCCTACACCGTAGCGGGGCCCTTCTACAATGAGCAGTTCTTC
>TRBJ2-1|10|TRBV28|-|many
CASRSNEQFF
TGTGCCAGCAGATCCAATGAGCAGTTCTTC